These 18 T cell receptor beta chains were sequenced from one sample in a study of CD4 T cells in relation to SARS-CoV-2 and coronaviruses. Only in-frame clones appear in the TCRdb table, and some are missing; sequencing was by immunoSEQ multiplex PCR. The repertoire consists of about 21,000 clones, with 60% to 80% occurring once and the leading ten covering around an eighth. These TCRs are of unknown antigen specificity. The unexposed donors gave CD4+ T cells in about 2010-2018, prior to COVID-19. CD4+ T cells were isolated from the cells after 10 days of culture. Sequenced sample: CD4+ T cells from PBMCs, cultured in vitro. The origin of the receptors is a human donor in good health.

The genes are TRBV28 and TRBJ1-3, with D unclear. This CDR3 is built from 16 residues. Germline loops: CDR1 MDHEN, CDR2 SYDVKM. V lost 8 bases and J 4 bases, leaving 21 bases between the germline ends. CDR3 protein: CASRREPETGGNTIYF. CDR3 DNA: TGTGCCAGCCGGAGGGAACCGGAGACCGGGGGAAACACCATATATTTT.

This chain uses TRBV5-6 with TRBJ1-1; TRBD1 might be the D (5 bases). Looked up from germline, CDR1 is SGHDT and CDR2 is YYEEEE. V was trimmed by 4 bases and J by 3 bases, leaving 28 bases between them. This CDR3 spans 19 amino acids. CDR3 sequence reads: CASSTTAQRGTREYTEAFF. DNA of the CDR3: TGTGCCAGCAGCACCACGGCACAGAGGGGAACACGGGAATACACTGAAGCTTTCTTT. The variable domain in full, with the rest retrieved from reference TRBV5-6 and TRBJ1-1, is DAGVTQSPTHLIKTRGQQVTLRCSPKSGHDTVSWYQQALGQGPQFIFQYYEEEERQRGNFPDRFSGHQFPNYSSELNVNALLLGDSALYLCASSTTAQRGTREYTEAFFGQGTRLTVV.

The chain joins TRBV6-5 to TRBJ1-1; perhaps TRBD1 as D (6 bases). There are 13 residues in the CDR3. V dropped 7 bases and J dropped 1 base, with 10 bases sitting between them. Per germline, CDR1 MNHEY and CDR2 SVGAGI. CDR3 DNA: TGTGCCAGCACAATGACAGGGAACACTGAAGCTTTCTTT. It specifies CASTMTGNTEAFF.

V usage is TRBV19 and J usage is TRBJ1-1, with 8 nucleotides matching TRBD1. From germline, CDR1 is LNHDA and CDR2 SQIVND (reference sequence). Trimming cost V 8 bases and J 3 bases; bases outside gene matches: 11. The CDR3 runs to 15 residues. This chain's CDR3 is CASDSGAGGYTEAFF. In DNA form, the CDR3 reads TGTGCCAGTGACTCGGGGGCAGGGGGCTACACTGAAGCTTTCTTT. The variable domain in full, completed from reference TRBV19 and TRBJ1-1, reads DGGITQSPKYLFRKEGQNVTLSCEQNLNHDAMYWYRQDPGQGLRLIYYSQIVNDFQKGDIAEGYSVSREKKESFPLTVTSAQKNPTAFYLCASDSGAGGYTEAFFGQGTRLTVV.

This clone was found a few times. This chain connects TRBV3-1 (or the pseudogene TRBV3-2) to TRBJ1-5; D remains ambiguous. With 6 bases removed from V and 3 bases from J, the gap between germline ends came to 12 bases. The CDR3 has 14 residues. CDR1 is LGHDT, CDR2 YNNKEL, per germline (reference sequence). CDR3 sequence reads: CASSLQRDNQPQHF. CDR3 bases: TGTGCCAGCAGTCTACAACGAGACAATCAGCCCCAGCATTTT.

CDR3 bases: TGTGCCAGTCGTGTTGGAAGGGGCGGGATCAACACTGAAGCTTTCTTT. It translates to CASRVGRGGINTEAFF. This chain connects TRBV19 to TRBJ1-1, with TRBD1 as a possible D gene (5 bases). Germline V gene lookup returns CDR1 LNHDA and CDR2 SQIVND (reference sequence). The V end was cut by 8 bases, the J end by 2 bases, with 21 bases between. The CDR3 is 16 residues long. Full variable domain (outside the CDR3, taken from reference TRBV19 and TRBJ1-1): DGGITQSPKYLFRKEGQNVTLSCEQNLNHDAMYWYRQDPGQGLRLIYYSQIVNDFQKGDIAEGYSVSREKKESFPLTVTSAQKNPTAFYLCASRVGRGGINTEAFFGQGTRLTVV.

The rearrangement links TRBV15 to TRBJ1-1; TRBD1 agrees at 8 bases. The germline V gene has CDR1 LNHNV and CDR2 YYDKDF (reference sequence). The CDR3 loop spans 16 amino acids. V dropped 3 bases and J dropped 7; count of bases not matched to a gene: 13. CDR3 amino acids: CATSRGGGTGRREAFF. CDR3 nucleotides: TGTGCCACCAGCAGGGGGGGCGGGACAGGACGTCGTGAAGCTTTCTTT.

The genes are TRBV20-1 and TRBJ2-7; D is unresolved. The length of the CDR3 is 13 residues. The V end lost 3 bases, the J end lost 6 bases, and 15 bases lay between the germline ends. CDR1 is DFQATT and CDR2 is SNEGSKA in the germline V gene (reference sequence). Here the CDR3 reads CSASVDSTREQYF. Here the CDR3 DNA reads TGCAGTGCTAGTGTCGACTCTACCCGCGAGCAGTACTTC.

The chain recombines TRBV6-1 with TRBJ1-5; D is undetermined. The CDR3 consists of 11 residues. The germline V gene encodes CDR1 MNHNS and CDR2 SASEGT. Trimming shortened V by 1 base and J by 14 bases, and 9 bases separated the two germline ends. The CDR3 sequence is CASSEEPPEHF. The CDR3 coding sequence is TGTGCCAGCAGTGAAGAACCCCCCGAGCATTTT.

This rearrangement joins TRBV3-1 (or the pseudogene TRBV3-2) to TRBJ1-2; 9 bases fit TRBD1. The CDR3 is 16 residues long. V shed 5 bases, J shed 5 bases, and the junction held 12 bases outside the gene matches. Germline V gives CDR1 LGHDT, CDR2 YNNKEL (reference sequence). CDR3 DNA: TGTGCCAGCAGCTCGGGCGGGGGACAGGGCTTTTATGGCTACACCTTC. Its protein product is CASSSGGGQGFYGYTF.

The chain has TRBV2 and TRBJ2-7; 9 bases agree with TRBD2. This CDR3 has 17 amino acids. Trimming took 6 bases from V and 6 from J; bases not matched to a gene: 18. The germline V gene has CDR1 SNHLY and CDR2 FYNNEI. The CDR3 protein is CASSHPPRRVAGAEQYF. The CDR3 coding sequence is TGTGCCAGCAGCCACCCACCAAGGAGGGTAGCGGGAGCCGAGCAGTACTTC.

J is TRBJ2-1 and V is TRBV19, with TRBD2 identical over 7 bases. Per the germline V gene, CDR1 is LNHDA and CDR2 is SQIVND (reference sequence). V dropped 5 bases and J dropped 7; count of bases not matched to a gene: 14. The CDR3 is made up of 16 amino acids. The CDR3 protein is CASSLPASGRLNEQFF. In DNA form, the CDR3 reads TGTGCCAGTAGTCTCCCGGCTAGCGGAAGATTAAATGAGCAGTTCTTC.

This clone was recorded once. V is TRBV20-1 and J is TRBJ1-4; D remains ambiguous. The ends were cut back, 7 bases at V and 5 bases at J, with 8 bases in the middle. CDR1 is DFQATT, CDR2 SNEGSKA, per germline (reference sequence). This CDR3 spans 11 amino acids. The CDR3 DNA is TGCAGTGGTAAACAGAATGAAAAACTGTTTTTT. Translation gives CSGKQNEKLFF.

The rearrangement joins TRBV24-1 to TRBJ2-3; no clear D. Trimming removed 2 bases from V and 2 bases from J, with 4 bases in between. The germline gives CDR1 KGHDR, CDR2 SFDVKD. The CDR3 has 13 residues. CDR3 sequence (DNA): TGTGCCACCAGTGATTACTCCACAGATACGCAGTATTTT. Its translation is CATSDYSTDTQYF.

The gene calls are TRBV6-1 and TRBJ2-7; 10 bases agree with TRBD1. This CDR3 region has 14 residues. Looked up from germline, CDR1 is MNHNS and CDR2 is SASEGT. Unmatched junction bases numbered 3, after V lost 1 base and J lost 6 bases. The CDR3 loop is CASSEGTGGREQYF. Written as DNA, the CDR3 is TGTGCCAGCAGTGAAGGGACAGGGGGGCGCGAGCAGTACTTC.

This chain links TRBV6-1 with TRBJ1-5; D not resolved. Germline assignment: CDR1 MNHNS and CDR2 SASEGT. The germline V and J ends were trimmed by 1 base and 2 bases, with 12 bases remaining between them. The CDR3 runs to 16 residues. This chain's CDR3 is CASSEDRFRGNQPQHF. The CDR3 nucleotides read TGTGCCAGCAGTGAAGACAGATTCCGGGGCAATCAGCCCCAGCATTTT.

The rearrangement uses TRBV3-1 (or the pseudogene TRBV3-2) and TRBJ1-5; TRBD1 matches 8 bases. The CDR3 extends over 16 amino acids. Per germline, CDR1 LGHDT and CDR2 YNNKEL (reference sequence). Germline trimming cut 4 bases from V and 0 bases from J; bases unmatched to any gene: 5. The CDR3, as DNA: TGTGCCAGCAGCCGGACAGGGTCTGATAGCAATCAGCCCCAGCATTTT. Its protein is CASSRTGSDSNQPQHF.

This chain joins TRBV19 and TRBJ2-2; perhaps TRBD1 as D (6 bases). With 2 bases removed from V and 5 bases from J, the gap between germline ends came to 9 bases. The CDR3 totals 14 residues. Germline V gene lookup returns CDR1 LNHDA and CDR2 SQIVND (reference sequence). This CDR3 reads CASSIIRGTGELFF. The CDR3 nucleotides are TGTGCCAGTAGTATAATCAGGGGAACCGGGGAGCTGTTTTTT. Based on the CDR3 plus reference TRBV19 and TRBJ2-2, the full variable domain is DGGITQSPKYLFRKEGQNVTLSCEQNLNHDAMYWYRQDPGQGLRLIYYSQIVNDFQKGDIAEGYSVSREKKESFPLTVTSAQKNPTAFYLCASSIIRGTGELFFGEGSRLTVL.